This T cell receptor (beta chain) derives from a study of post-analysis software for immune sequencing data. Study in general: Recorded subtypes: relapsing-remitting, secondary progressive, progressive-relapsing; some patients unannotated.

Study findings and constraints: In patients, about 5 TRBV segments were more frequent than in controls, with TRBV5-6, TRBV5-1 and TRBV20-1 among them. With F measure, samples from one preparation batch clustered together strongly. Compared with controls, patients showed significantly lower normalized Chao1 diversity.

This CDR3 region has 15 residues. The germline CDR1 and CDR2 sequences are DFQATT and SNEGSKA (reference sequence). V shed 5 bases and J 0 bases; nucleotides not matched to a gene: 7. As regards this clonotype: Its antigen remains unknown.

Unique molecular identifiers were present in the TCR beta cDNA libraries. MiXCR, run by TCRdb on the PCR reads, gives a single entry per CDR3 protein. This sample carries roughly 670,000 distinct CDR3 sequences, approximately 59% of them seen once, and the ten largest clones take roughly 10%. The clonotype originates from a girl between 2 and 10 years old with multiple sclerosis. The chain uses TRBV20-1 and TRBJ1-5; 7 positions agree with TRBD1. The source material was blood. The CDR3 spells CSAGYGTDSNQPQHF. The CDR3 nucleotides are TGCAGTGCTGGGTATGGGACAGATAGCAATCAGCCCCAGCATTTT.